This T cell receptor (beta chain) was obtained from a study of blood T cell repertoires in COVID-19. As for the study in general: Some COVID-19 samples were acute and others convalescent; all came from the United States, Italy and Spain. In each case, the material was cDNA or gDNA derived from T cells, B-cell-depleted T cells, or PBMCs.

In germline, CDR1 is MNHEY, CDR2 SVGEGT. V lost 5 bases, J lost 4 bases, and 7 bases stayed unmatched. The CDR3 contains 14 residues. Original processing methods: Estimation of nucleated cell counts was performed using reference gene primer amplification. Some clones are missing from TCRdb's copy, which holds only in-frame ones; the method was immunoSEQ multiplex PCR. V, J and clone size are those of that table, while D and trimming were read from the DNA. Counted here are 200,000 or so clones, approximately 88% occurring once; the ten biggest clones make up 5.5% to 6.5%. This TCR was sampled from a man aged 55 to 70 who had recovered from COVID-19. The V call is TRBV6-2 or TRBV6-3, the J call TRBJ1-2; 7 nucleotides match TRBD1. Sequencing input: peripheral blood. The CDR3 loop is CASSRQGLSYGYTF. In nucleotides, the CDR3 is TGTGCCAGCAGTCGACAGGGCCTGAGCTATGGCTACACCTTC.